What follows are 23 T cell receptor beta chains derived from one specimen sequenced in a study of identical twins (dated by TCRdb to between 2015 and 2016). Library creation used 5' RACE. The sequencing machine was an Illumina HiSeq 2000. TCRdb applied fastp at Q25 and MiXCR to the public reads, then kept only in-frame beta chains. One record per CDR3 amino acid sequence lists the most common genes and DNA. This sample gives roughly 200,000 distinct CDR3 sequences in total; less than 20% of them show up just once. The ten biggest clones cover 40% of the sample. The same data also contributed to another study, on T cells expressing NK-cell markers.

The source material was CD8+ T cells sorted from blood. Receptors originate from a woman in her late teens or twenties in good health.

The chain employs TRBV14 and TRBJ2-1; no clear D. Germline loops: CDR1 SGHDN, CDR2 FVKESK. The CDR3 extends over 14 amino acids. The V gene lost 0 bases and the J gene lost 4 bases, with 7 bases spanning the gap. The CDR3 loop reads CASSQEASYNEQFF. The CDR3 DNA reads TGTGCCAGCAGCCAAGAAGCTAGTTACAATGAGCAGTTCTTC.

The CDR3 sequence is CASSFRLAGINEQFF. CDR3 nucleotide sequence: TGCGCCAGCAGCTTCCGACTAGCGGGTATCAATGAGCAGTTCTTC. This sequence joins TRBV4-1 and TRBJ2-1; TRBD2 matches 10 bases. The V segment lost 5 bases and the J segment 6 bases; nucleotides outside the gene matches: 7. The germline V gene encodes CDR1 MGHRA and CDR2 YSYEKL. CDR3 length: 15 residues.

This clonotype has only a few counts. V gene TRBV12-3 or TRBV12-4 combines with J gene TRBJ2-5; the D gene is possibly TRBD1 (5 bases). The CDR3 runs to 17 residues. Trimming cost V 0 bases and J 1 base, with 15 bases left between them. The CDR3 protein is CASSLAEFDSLQETQYF. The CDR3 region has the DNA TGTGCCAGCAGTTTAGCCGAATTCGACAGCCTCCAAGAGACCCAGTACTTC.

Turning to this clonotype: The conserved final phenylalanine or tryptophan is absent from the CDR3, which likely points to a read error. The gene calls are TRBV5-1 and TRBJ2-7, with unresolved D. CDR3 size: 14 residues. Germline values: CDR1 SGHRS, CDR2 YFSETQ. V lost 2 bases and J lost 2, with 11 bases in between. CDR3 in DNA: TGCGCCAGCAGCTTTTTGGACCGAACCTACGAGCAGTACTCC. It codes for CASSFLDRTYEQYS.

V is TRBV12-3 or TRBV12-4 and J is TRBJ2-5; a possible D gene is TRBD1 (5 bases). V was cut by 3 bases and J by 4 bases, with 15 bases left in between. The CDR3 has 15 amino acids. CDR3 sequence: CASSLGPLGLETQYF. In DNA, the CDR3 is TGTGCCAGCAGTTTGGGGCCCTTAGGGCTAGAGACCCAGTACTTC.

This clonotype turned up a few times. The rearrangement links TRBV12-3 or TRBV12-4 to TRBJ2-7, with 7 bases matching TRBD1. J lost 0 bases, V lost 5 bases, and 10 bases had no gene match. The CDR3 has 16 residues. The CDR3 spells CASSPGTAVSSYEQYF. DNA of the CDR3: TGTGCCAGCAGTCCCGGGACAGCCGTCAGCTCCTACGAGCAGTACTTC.

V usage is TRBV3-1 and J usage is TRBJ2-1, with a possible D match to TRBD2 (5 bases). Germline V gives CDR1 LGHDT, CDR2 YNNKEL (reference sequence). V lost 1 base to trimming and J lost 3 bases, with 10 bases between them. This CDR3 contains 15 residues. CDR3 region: CASSQVSEGYNEQFF. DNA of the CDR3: TGTGCCAGCAGCCAAGTTTCCGAGGGCTACAATGAGCAGTTCTTC.

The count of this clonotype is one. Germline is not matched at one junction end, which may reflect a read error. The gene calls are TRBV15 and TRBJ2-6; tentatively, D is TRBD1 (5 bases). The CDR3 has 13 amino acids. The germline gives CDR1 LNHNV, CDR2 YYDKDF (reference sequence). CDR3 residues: CATTPSGANVMTF. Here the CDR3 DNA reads TGTGCCACCACACCTTCTGGGGCCAACGTCATGACTTTC.

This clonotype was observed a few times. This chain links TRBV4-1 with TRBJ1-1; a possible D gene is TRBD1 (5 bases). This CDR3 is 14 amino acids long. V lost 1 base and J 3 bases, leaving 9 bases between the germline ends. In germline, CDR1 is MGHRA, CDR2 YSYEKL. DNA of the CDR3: TGCGCCAGCAGCCAAGGTCCGGGGGACACTGAAGCTTTCTTT. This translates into CASSQGPGDTEAFF.

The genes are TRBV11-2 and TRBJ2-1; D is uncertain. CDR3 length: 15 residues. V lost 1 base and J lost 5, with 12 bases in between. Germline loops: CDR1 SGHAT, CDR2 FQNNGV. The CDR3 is CASSLGWTRDNEQFF. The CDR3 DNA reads TGTGCCAGCAGCTTAGGTTGGACGAGAGACAATGAGCAGTTCTTC. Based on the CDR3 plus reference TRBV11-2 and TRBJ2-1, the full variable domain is EAGVAQSPRYKIIEKRQSVAFWCNPISGHATLYWYQQILGQGPKLLIQFQNNGVVDDSQLPKDRFSAERLKGVDSTLKIQPAKLEDSAVYLCASSLGWTRDNEQFFGPGTRLTVL.

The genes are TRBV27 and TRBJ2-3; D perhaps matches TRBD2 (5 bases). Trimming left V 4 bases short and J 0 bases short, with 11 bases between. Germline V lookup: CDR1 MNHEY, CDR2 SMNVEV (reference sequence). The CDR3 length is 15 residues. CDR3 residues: CASSSVRASTDTQYF. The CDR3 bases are TGTGCCAGCAGTTCGGTGAGGGCGAGCACAGATACGCAGTATTTT.

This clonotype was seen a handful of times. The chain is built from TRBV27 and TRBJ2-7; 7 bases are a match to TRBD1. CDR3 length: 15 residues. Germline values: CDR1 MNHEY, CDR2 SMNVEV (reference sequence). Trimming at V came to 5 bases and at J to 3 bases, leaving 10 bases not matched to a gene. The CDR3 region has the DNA TGTGCCAGCAGTCTTTATGGGACAGTGGTCTACGAGCAGTACTTC. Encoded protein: CASSLYGTVVYEQYF.

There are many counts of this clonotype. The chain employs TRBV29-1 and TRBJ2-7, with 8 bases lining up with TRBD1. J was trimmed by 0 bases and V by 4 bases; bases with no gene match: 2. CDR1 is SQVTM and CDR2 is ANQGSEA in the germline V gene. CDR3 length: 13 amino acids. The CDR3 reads CSVVRGPSYEQYF. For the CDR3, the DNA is TGCAGCGTTGTCAGGGGGCCCTCCTACGAGCAGTACTTC.

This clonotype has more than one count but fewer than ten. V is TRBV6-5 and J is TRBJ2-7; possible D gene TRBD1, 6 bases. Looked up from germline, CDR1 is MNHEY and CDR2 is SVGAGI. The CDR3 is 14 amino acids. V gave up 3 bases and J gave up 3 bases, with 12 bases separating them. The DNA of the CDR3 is TGTGCCAGCAGTTATCGGGGACACCACTACGAGCAGTACTTC. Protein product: CASSYRGHHYEQYF.

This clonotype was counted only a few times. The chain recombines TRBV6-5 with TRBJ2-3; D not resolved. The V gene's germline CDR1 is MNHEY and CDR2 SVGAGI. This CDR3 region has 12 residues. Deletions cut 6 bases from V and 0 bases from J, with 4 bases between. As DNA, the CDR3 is TGTGCCAGCAGAACAAGCACAGATACGCAGTATTTT. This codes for CASRTSTDTQYF.

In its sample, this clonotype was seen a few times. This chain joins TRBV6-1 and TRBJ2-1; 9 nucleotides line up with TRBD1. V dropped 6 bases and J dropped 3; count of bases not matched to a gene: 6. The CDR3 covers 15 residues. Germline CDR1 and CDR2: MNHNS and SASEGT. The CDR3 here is CASSRRTGDYNEQFF. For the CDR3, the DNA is TGTGCCAGCAGCCGCAGGACAGGGGACTACAATGAGCAGTTCTTC.

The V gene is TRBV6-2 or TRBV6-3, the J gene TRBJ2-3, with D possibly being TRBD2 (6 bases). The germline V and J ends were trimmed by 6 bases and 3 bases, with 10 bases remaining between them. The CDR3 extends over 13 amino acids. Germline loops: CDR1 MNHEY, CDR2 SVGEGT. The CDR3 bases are TGTGCCAGCAGCGGGGGAGAGACAGATACGCAGTATTTT. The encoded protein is CASSGGETDTQYF.

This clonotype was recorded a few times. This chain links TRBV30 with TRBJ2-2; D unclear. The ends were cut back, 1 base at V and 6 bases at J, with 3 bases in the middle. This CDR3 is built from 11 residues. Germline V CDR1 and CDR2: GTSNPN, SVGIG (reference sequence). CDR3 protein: CAWSAAGELFF. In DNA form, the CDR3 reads TGTGCCTGGAGTGCGGCCGGGGAGCTGTTTTTT.

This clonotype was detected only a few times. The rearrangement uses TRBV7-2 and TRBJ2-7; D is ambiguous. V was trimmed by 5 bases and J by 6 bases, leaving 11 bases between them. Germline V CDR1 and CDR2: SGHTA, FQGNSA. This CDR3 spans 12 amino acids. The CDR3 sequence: CASSTVVFEQYF. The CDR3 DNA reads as TGTGCCAGCAGCACAGTCGTTTTCGAGCAGTACTTC.

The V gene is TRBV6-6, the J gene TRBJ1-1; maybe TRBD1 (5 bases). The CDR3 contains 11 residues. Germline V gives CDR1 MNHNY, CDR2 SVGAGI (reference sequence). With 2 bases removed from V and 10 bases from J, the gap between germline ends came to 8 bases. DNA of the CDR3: TGTGCCAGCAGTTACCGGGACGCAGCTTTCTTT. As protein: CASSYRDAAFF.

CDR3: CASSRPTSNEQFF. The CDR3 DNA is TGTGCCAGCAGCAGACCGACTAGTAATGAGCAGTTCTTC. V gene TRBV7-2 combines with J gene TRBJ2-1, with D tentatively TRBD2 (6 bases). The germline V gene encodes CDR1 SGHTA and CDR2 FQGNSA. V lost 5 bases and J lost 7, with 12 bases in between. The CDR3 spans 13 residues. Variable domain in full (rest from reference TRBV7-2 and TRBJ2-1): GAGVSQSPSNKVTEKGKDVELRCDPISGHTALYWYRQSLGQGLEFLIYFQGNSAPDKSGLPSDRFSAERTGGSVSTLTIQRTQQEDSAVYLCASSRPTSNEQFFGPGTRLTVL.

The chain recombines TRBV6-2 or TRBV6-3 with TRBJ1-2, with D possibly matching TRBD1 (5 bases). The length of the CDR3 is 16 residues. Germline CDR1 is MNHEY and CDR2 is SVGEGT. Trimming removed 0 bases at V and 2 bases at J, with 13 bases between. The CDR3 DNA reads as TGTGCCAGCAGTTACTCACGACAGACCCCCAACTATGGCTACACCTTC. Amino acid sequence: CASSYSRQTPNYGYTF.

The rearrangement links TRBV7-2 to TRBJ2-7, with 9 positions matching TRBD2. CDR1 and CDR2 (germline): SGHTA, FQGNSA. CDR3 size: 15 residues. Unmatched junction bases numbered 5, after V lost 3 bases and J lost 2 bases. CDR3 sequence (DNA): TGTGCCAGCAGCTTTAGGACTAGCGACACCTACGAGCAGTACTTC. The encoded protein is CASSFRTSDTYEQYF.